This entry lists 10 T cell receptor beta chains sequenced from one sample in a study of early T cells in non-severe SARS-CoV-2 infection. TCRdb reprocessed the 5' RACE reads with MiXCR, giving one entry per CDR3 protein. The sample lists tens of thousands of distinct CDR3 sequences; about 15% were seen once. Material for sequencing was whole blood. These receptors originate from an adult who was a healthcare worker with PCR-confirmed SARS-CoV-2 infection or an uninfected control (not recorded which).

CDR3 loop: CASSLGHQKRYEQYV. DNA for the CDR3: TGTGCCAGCAGCCTGGGGCATCAAAAGAGGTACGAGCAGTACGTC. The V and J genes are TRBV7-8 and TRBJ2-7, with TRBD1 as a possible D gene (5 bases). The CDR3 runs 15 residues. Per germline, CDR1 SGHVS and CDR2 FQNEAQ. Trimming stripped 5 bases from V and 4 bases from J, with 18 bases between.

In its sample, this clonotype was seen many times. V usage is TRBV7-3 and J usage is TRBJ2-1; D perhaps matches TRBD1 (6 bases). Germline V gives CDR1 SGHTA, CDR2 FQGTGA. This CDR3 has 14 residues. Trimming took 11 bases from V and 7 from J, leaving 21 bases between them. The CDR3 sequence is CASALSGVSNEQFF. The CDR3 DNA sequence: TGTGCCTCCGCCCTGTCAGGGGTATCGAATGAGCAGTTCTTC.

This sequence joins TRBV2 and TRBJ2-1; D may be TRBD1 (5 bases). The length of the CDR3 is 16 residues. Germline V lookup: CDR1 SNHLY, CDR2 FYNNEI. Trimming took 5 bases from V and 0 from J, leaving 14 bases between them. The CDR3 coding sequence is TGTGCCAGCAGTCGATTGACAGCTACCTCCTACAATGAGCAGTTCTTC. It encodes CASSRLTATSYNEQFF.

This clonotype was seen many times. The genes are TRBV12-3 or TRBV12-4 and TRBJ2-5; D possibly corresponds to TRBD1 (6 bases). The CDR3 has 15 residues. V was trimmed by 2 bases and J by 4 bases, leaving 14 bases between them. For the CDR3, the DNA is TGTGCCAGCAGTTTATTACAGGGTATCCGAGAGACCCAGTACTTC. It encodes CASSLLQGIRETQYF.

About this clonotype itself: A clone one base away is much larger, so this may be a read error. The chain couples TRBV20-1 to TRBJ2-3; D possibly uses TRBD1 or TRBD2 (5 bases each). The CDR3 is 15 residues long. The germline V and J ends were trimmed by 6 bases and 0 bases, with 16 bases remaining between them. Germline CDR1 DFQATT, CDR2 SNEGSKA (reference sequence). The DNA for the CDR3 is TGCAGTGCCATGGGACCTCCGAGAAGCACAGATACGCAGTATTTT. Translated, it gives CSAMGPPRSTDTQYF.

V usage is TRBV7-9 and J usage is TRBJ1-1; 10 nucleotides agree with TRBD1. V lost 0 bases to trimming and J lost 6 bases; unmatched junction nucleotides: 4. Germline V lookup: CDR1 SEHNR, CDR2 FQNEAQ (reference sequence). CDR3 length: 15 residues. The CDR3 loop reads CASSLAGQGRSEAFF. For the CDR3, the DNA is TGTGCCAGCAGCTTAGCGGGACAGGGGCGCTCTGAAGCTTTCTTT.

Notes on this clonotype: A junction end diverges from the germline sequence, so it may reflect a read error. The chain has TRBV7-9 and TRBJ2-5; tentative D call: TRBD2 (5 bases). The CDR3 totals 15 residues. The germline V gene encodes CDR1 SEHNR and CDR2 FQNEAQ (reference sequence). The CDR3 region is CVSSFRSGDQETQYF. The CDR3 nucleotides are TGTGTCAGCAGCTTTAGGAGCGGCGACCAAGAGACCCAGTACTTC.

The chain links TRBV6-2 or TRBV6-3 to TRBJ2-1; TRBD1 or TRBD2 may be the D gene (5 bases each). Per the germline V gene, CDR1 is MNHEY and CDR2 is SVGEGT. The CDR3 is made up of 13 amino acids. V gave up 4 bases and J gave up 9 bases, with 13 bases separating them. The CDR3: CASSSLVGPEQFF. In DNA, the CDR3 is TGTGCCAGCAGTTCTCTAGTGGGACCTGAGCAGTTCTTC.

This clonotype was detected many times. This chain joins TRBV29-1 and TRBJ2-5; D remains ambiguous. Trimming cost V 5 bases and J 3 bases, with 10 bases left between them. CDR3 length: 12 amino acids. Germline lookup yields CDR1 SQVTM and CDR2 ANQGSEA. CDR3 nucleotides: TGCAGCGTTTCCCGCAGCGAAGAGACCCAGTACTTC. This translates into CSVSRSEETQYF.

The gene calls are TRBV12-3 or TRBV12-4 and TRBJ2-1; D perhaps matches TRBD2 (6 bases). V lost 2 bases to trimming and J lost 0 bases, with 8 bases between them. The CDR3 has 15 residues. CDR3 in amino acids: CASSLRRGSYNEQFF. CDR3 bases: TGTGCCAGCAGTTTACGGAGGGGCTCCTACAATGAGCAGTTCTTC.